The clone carrying this T cell receptor beta chain was picked up many times. As yet, its antigen is unknown. The CDR3 is made up of 15 amino acids. Germline V CDR1 and CDR2: SGHRS, YFSETQ. Trimming stripped 3 bases from V and 7 bases from J, with 17 bases between. These data originate in a study of T-cell reconstitution after alpha-beta-depleted transplantation in children. Study-level results: From surviving recipient T cells and thymic progenitors came the high day-60 TCRbeta diversity observed in some patients. Fresh T-cell production supplied most of the T-cell counts and diversity seen one year after transplant. There were reportedly several hundred expanded graft clones from which alpha-beta T cells came about two months after transplant.

Preparation of the TCRbeta library was carried out with unique molecular identifiers. Each CDR3 protein is one row after TCRdb ran MiXCR on the PCR reads. The data contain 210,000 or so distinct CDR3 sequences, about a tenth of them seen just once; the ten biggest clones take up approximately 28%. The V gene is TRBV5-1, the J gene TRBJ1-5; tentative D call: TRBD1 (6 bases). The source material was PBMCs, sampled before TCRalphabeta/CD19-depleted stem cell transplant. This sequence was found in a child younger than two with acute myeloid leukemia, due to receive a stem cell transplant. The CDR3 spells CASSSGVGGGQPQHF. CDR3 sequence (DNA): TGCGCCAGCAGCTCAGGAGTAGGAGGGGGGCAGCCCCAGCATTTT.